This TCR beta chain was profiled in a study of T cell repertoires in cytomegalovirus infection. Study details: A matching HLA type, together with CMV infection, was signaled by public TCR beta signatures. Findings and caveats of the study: CMV carriers with the relevant HLA were identified by cumulative public TCR beta family frequency. HLA-C-restricted CMV-specific TCR beta clonotypes were dominant in the ex vivo response.

This clonotype was observed at least ten times. Its antigen is not known. From the reads, TCRdb called clonotypes with MiXCR, one entry per CDR3 protein. Of fewer than 250,000 distinct CDR3 sequences in the sample, roughly an eighth were seen once. The clonotype was recovered from a human donor in good health (CMV status not recorded). Some clones in this sample may be carry-over from other donors' samples. Sequencing was performed on PBMCs.

CDR3 nucleotide sequence: TGTGCCAGCAGCCTAGAGGGACAGGAATACAATGAGCAGTTCTTC. Translating it yields CASSLEGQEYNEQFF. The chain joins TRBV7-2 to TRBJ2-1; the match to TRBD1 covers 8 bases. CDR3 length: 15 residues. Germline CDR1 and CDR2: SGHTA and FQGNSA. After removal of 5 bases from V and 4 bases from J, the junction contained 7 bases not matched to a gene.